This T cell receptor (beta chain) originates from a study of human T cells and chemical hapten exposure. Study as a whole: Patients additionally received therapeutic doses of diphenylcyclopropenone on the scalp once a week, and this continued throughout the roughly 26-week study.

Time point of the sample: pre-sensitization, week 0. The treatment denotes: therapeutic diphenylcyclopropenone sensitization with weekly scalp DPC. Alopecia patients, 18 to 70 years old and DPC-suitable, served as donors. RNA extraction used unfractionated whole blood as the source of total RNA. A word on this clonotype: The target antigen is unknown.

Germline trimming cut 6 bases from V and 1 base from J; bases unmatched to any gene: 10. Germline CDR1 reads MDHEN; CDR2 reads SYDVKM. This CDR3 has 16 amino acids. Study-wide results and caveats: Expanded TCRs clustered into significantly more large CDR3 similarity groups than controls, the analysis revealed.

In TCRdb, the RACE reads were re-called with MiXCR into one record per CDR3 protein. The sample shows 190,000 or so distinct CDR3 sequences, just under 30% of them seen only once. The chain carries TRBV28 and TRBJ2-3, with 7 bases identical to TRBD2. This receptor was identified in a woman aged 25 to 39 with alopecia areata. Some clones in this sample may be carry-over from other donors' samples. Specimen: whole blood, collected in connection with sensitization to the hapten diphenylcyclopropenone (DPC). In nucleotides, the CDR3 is TGTGCCAGCAGCAGGTGGGAGGGAGCGCGCACAGATACGCAGTATTTT. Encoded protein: CASSRWEGARTDTQYF. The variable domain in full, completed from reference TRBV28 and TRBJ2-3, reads DVKVTQSSRYLVKRTGEKVFLECVQDMDHENMFWYRQDPGLGLRLIYFSYDVKMKEKGDIPEGYSVSREKKERFSLILESASTNQTSMYLCASSRWEGARTDTQYFGPGTRLTVL.